This TCR beta chain was found in a study of shared clonotypes between healthy human individuals. Study results and caveats: Non-shared clonotypes had lower generation probabilities than clonotypes shared by all four sorted-subset donors. An expected dependence of interdonor clonotype sharing on sequencing depth was noted.

CD4+ cells yielded CD45RA+ naive and CD45RA-negative memory subsets. Deep level was the assay's run setting. Libraries were prepared by immunoSEQ multiplex PCR; TCRdb keeps only in-frame clonotypes and omits some of them. The table lists 1.5 million to 1.9 million clones, 98% of them singletons, with 0.45% in the top ten. Germline assignment: CDR1 KGHSH and CDR2 LQKENI. Trimming shortened V by 3 bases and J by 3 bases, and 11 bases separated the two germline ends. The CDR3 covers 14 residues. Details on this clone: Its antigen is unknown.

The chain uses TRBV18 and TRBJ1-1; D remains ambiguous. Source material: naive CD4+ T cells sorted from blood. The subset is: CD45RA+ positively selected. This sequence originates from a man aged 30 to 45 in good health. Written as DNA, the CDR3 is TGTGCCAGCTCACCGAATAGGGATGACACTGAAGCTTTCTTT. Translating it yields CASSPNRDDTEAFF.